This T cell receptor (beta chain) was observed in a study of identical twins. The CDR3 has 13 residues. V was trimmed by 3 bases and J by 6 bases, leaving 9 bases between them. Germline CDR1 and CDR2: MNHEY and SMNVEV (reference sequence). About this clonotype itself: The antigen remains unidentified.

Via MiXCR, TCRdb re-called the 5' RACE reads, giving one row per CDR3 protein. The sample includes about 690,000 distinct CDR3 sequences, roughly 20% of them seen just once. Study-wide results and limits: Zero-insertion analyses could be partly confounded by invariant MAIT and iNKT cells.

The sample also formed part of further work on T cells expressing NK-cell markers. From that report: Among the experiments, several used an anti-gamma-delta TCR antibody to restrict sorting to alpha-beta TCR T cells. Topping the CD3+CD56-NKG2C+ fraction as well were these clonotypes, in a few donors.

Sample: PBMCs. The chain recombines TRBV27 with TRBJ2-1; D is uncertain. The TCR was taken from a woman between 18 and 30 years old in good health. CDR3 sequence: CASSFSSSNEQFF. CDR3 DNA: TGTGCCAGCAGTTTCAGCAGTAGCAATGAGCAGTTCTTC.